Listed here are 11 T cell receptor beta chains from one sample, sequenced in a study of blood T cell repertoires in COVID-19. Sequencing was performed with immunoSEQ multiplex PCR; in TCRdb, only in-frame clones are kept and a portion is missing. The data contain 300,000 to 450,000 clones, around nine tenths of them singletons. Input material: PBMCs or T cells enriched from blood (not recorded which). These TCRs come from a woman aged 25 to 39 who had been exposed to COVID-19.

The chain is built from TRBV30 and TRBJ2-6, with 7 nucleotides matching TRBD2. Trimming at V came to 4 bases and at J to 0 bases, leaving 6 bases not matched to a gene. The CDR3 loop spans 16 amino acids. Germline V gene lookup returns CDR1 GTSNPN and CDR2 SVGIG (reference sequence). The chain's CDR3 is CAWKRDRSSGANVLTF. The CDR3 DNA follows: TGTGCCTGGAAGCGGGACCGGAGCTCTGGGGCCAACGTCCTGACTTTC.

This chain links TRBV30 with TRBJ1-1; D not certain. Germline V gene lookup returns CDR1 GTSNPN and CDR2 SVGIG (reference sequence). The length of the CDR3 is 13 residues. Trimming left V 4 bases short and J 1 base short, with 10 bases between. CDR3 region: CAWTQAQNTEAFF. The CDR3 DNA sequence: TGTGCCTGGACTCAAGCTCAGAACACTGAAGCTTTCTTT.

The chain carries TRBV6-4 and TRBJ1-5, with D maybe TRBD1 (5 bases). The germline CDR1 and CDR2 sequences are MRHNA and SNTAGT. The CDR3 totals 15 residues. The V end lost 7 bases, the J end lost 0 bases, and 13 bases lay between the germline ends. CDR3 sequence (DNA): TGTGCCAGCACCATCATTAGGGGTAGCAATCAGCCCCAGCATTTT. Translation gives CASTIIRGSNQPQHF.

The chain uses TRBV27 and TRBJ1-2; the match to TRBD1 covers 10 bases. Germline loops: CDR1 MNHEY, CDR2 SMNVEV (reference sequence). The ends lost 0 bases at V and 4 bases at J; junction bases unmatched: 8. The CDR3 totals 17 residues. DNA of the CDR3: TGTGCCAGCAGTTTATCGTCCGGGACAGGGGCATCCTATGGCTACACCTTC. It codes for CASSLSSGTGASYGYTF.

This chain links TRBV11-2 with TRBJ2-7, with 8 positions matching TRBD1. Losses at the gene ends were 5 bases for V and 3 bases for J; bases not matched to a gene: 9. From germline, CDR1 is SGHAT and CDR2 FQNNGV. This CDR3 contains 15 residues. The CDR3 region has the DNA TGTGCCAGCAGCCGAACCGACGGACAGGGCTACGAGCAGTACTTC. It yields the protein CASSRTDGQGYEQYF.

This chain connects TRBV30 to TRBJ1-5, with a weak D call TRBD1 (6 bases). The length of the CDR3 is 16 residues. Germline CDR1 is GTSNPN and CDR2 is SVGIG (reference sequence). V lost 3 bases to trimming and J lost 2 bases, with 17 bases between them. The CDR3 nucleotides are TGTGCCTGGAGCAGAGCAGGGGCTAAGGGCAATCAGCCCCAGCATTTT. Protein sequence: CAWSRAGAKGNQPQHF. Full variable domain (outside the CDR3, taken from reference TRBV30 and TRBJ1-5): SQTIHQWPATLVQPVGSPLSLECTVEGTSNPNLYWYRQAAGRGLQLLFYSVGIGQISSEVPQNLSASRPQDRQFILSSKKLLLSDSGFYLCAWSRAGAKGNQPQHFGDGTRLSIL.

In this sample, this clone turned up once. V usage is TRBV27 and J usage is TRBJ2-2, with no clear D. This CDR3 contains 14 residues. Between the trimmed V and J ends, which lost 6 bases and 1 base, there was a span of 9 bases. Germline V gene sequence: CDR1 MNHEY, CDR2 SMNVEV (reference sequence). Here the CDR3 reads CASSPGVNTGELFF. The DNA for the CDR3 is TGTGCCAGCAGCCCCGGAGTGAACACCGGGGAGCTGTTTTTT.

The rearrangement uses TRBV7-9 and TRBJ2-7, with D tentatively TRBD2 (6 bases). The CDR3 covers 12 residues. Germline V gene sequence: CDR1 SEHNR, CDR2 FQNEAQ (reference sequence). V lost 11 bases and J lost 4, with 15 bases in between. The CDR3 protein is CAAGRETYEQYF. In DNA form, the CDR3 reads TGTGCCGCGGGTCGGGAGACTTACGAGCAGTACTTC.

This clone was detected once. The rearrangement joins TRBV15 to TRBJ1-1; no definite D call. This CDR3 is 14 amino acids long. V was pared by 3 bases and J by 2 bases, with 10 bases between. Germline-derived CDR1 and CDR2 are LNHNV and YYDKDF (reference sequence). The CDR3 loop reads CATSRVQINTEAFF. CDR3 sequence (DNA): TGTGCCACCAGCAGGGTACAGATTAACACTGAAGCTTTCTTT.

V gene TRBV29-1 combines with J gene TRBJ1-6; 8 bases map to TRBD1. The CDR3 extends over 14 amino acids. Germline assignment: CDR1 SQVTM and CDR2 ANQGSEA. Trimming cost V 4 bases and J 7 bases; bases outside gene matches: 6. The CDR3 loop reads CSVAGGQGNSPLHF. The CDR3 DNA reads as TGCAGCGTTGCGGGAGGACAGGGCAATTCACCCCTCCACTTT. Full variable domain (remainder filled in from reference TRBV29-1 and TRBJ1-6): SAVISQKPSRDICQRGTSLTIQCQVDSQVTMMFWYRQQPGQSLTLIATANQGSEATYESGFVIDKFPISRPNLTFSTLTVSNMSPEDSSIYLCSVAGGQGNSPLHFGNGTRLTVT.

This sequence joins TRBV11-3 and TRBJ2-5, with D possibly TRBD1 on 5 matching bases. The CDR3 is made up of 14 amino acids. The V gene's germline CDR1 is SGHNT and CDR2 YENEEA. Between the trimmed V and J ends, which lost 1 base and 6 bases, there was a span of 12 bases. CDR3: CASSLVSGSQTQYF. CDR3 bases: TGTGCCAGCAGCTTAGTTTCAGGGTCGCAGACCCAGTACTTC.